The T cell receptor beta chain under discussion was sequenced for a study of blood T cell repertoires in COVID-19. Generated by immunoSEQ multiplex PCR, the TCRdb table keeps only in-frame clones and is missing some. This sample has almost 200,000 clones, with roughly nine tenths found just once. V lost 1 base, J lost 11 bases, and 12 bases lay in between. Germline lookup yields CDR1 SGHDT and CDR2 YYEEEE. The CDR3 spans 12 residues. Sequenced: PBMCs or T cells enriched from blood (not recorded which). This clonotype originated in a woman younger than 35 who had recovered from COVID-19. The genes are TRBV5-6 and TRBJ1-1; D uncertain. The CDR3 reads CASSLYGVAAFF. Here the CDR3 DNA reads TGTGCCAGCAGCTTGTACGGGGTGGCCGCTTTCTTT.